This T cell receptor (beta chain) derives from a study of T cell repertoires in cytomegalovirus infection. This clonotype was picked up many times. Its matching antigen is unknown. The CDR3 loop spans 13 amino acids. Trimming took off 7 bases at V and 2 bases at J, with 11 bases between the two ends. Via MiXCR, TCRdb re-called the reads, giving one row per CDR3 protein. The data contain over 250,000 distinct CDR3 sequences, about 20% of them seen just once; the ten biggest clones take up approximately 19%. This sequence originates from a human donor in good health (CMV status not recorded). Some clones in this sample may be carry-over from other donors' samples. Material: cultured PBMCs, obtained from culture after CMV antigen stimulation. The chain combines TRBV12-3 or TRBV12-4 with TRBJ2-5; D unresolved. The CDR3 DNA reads TGTGCCAGCAAACGGTGGGTTCAAGAGACCCAGTACTTC. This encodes CASKRWVQETQYF.